This is a list of T cell receptor beta chains from one sample in a study of cytomegalovirus exposure and HLA in healthy donors. Using immunoSEQ multiplex PCR, the repertoire was profiled, and TCRdb retains in-frame clones only, with some absent. The sample yields about 150,000 clones, 70% to 80% seen once. The sample was PBMCs. The receptors derive from a man aged 25-45 years in good health and CMV-seropositive. CDR3s include the opening cysteine and the closing phenylalanine or tryptophan. The D gene is left open where the match is weak. The listing skips clone size in some rows; elsewhere it reads once, few, many or a size class.

.,TRBJ2-7,.,TRBV7-2,TGTGCCAGCAGCTACTTAGCCAGCTCCTACGAGCAGTACTTC,CASSYLASSYEQYF
TRBD2,TRBJ2-1,.,TRBV7-3,TGTGCCAGCAGCTTAACGGAAACCGGGACTAGCCAGTTCTTC,CASSLTETGTSQFF
TRBD1,TRBJ2-7,.,TRBV27,TGTGCCAGCAGTTTGGGACAGGGGACCTACGAGCAGTACTTC,CASSLGQGTYEQYF
.,TRBJ2-2,.,TRBV2,TGTGCCAGCAGTGAAGAAAAGTGGAGGGCTCACACCCCGAACACCGGGGAGCTGTTTTTT,CASSEEKWRAHTPNTGELFF
.,TRBJ1-2,.,TRBV7-9,TGTGCCAGCAGCCCAACAGGGTTCGGCTACACCTTC,CASSPTGFGYTF
.,TRBJ2-7,.,TRBV5-1,TGCGCCAGCAGCTTTACAGTCTCCTACGAGCAGTACTTC,CASSFTVSYEQYF
.,TRBJ1-5,few,TRBV28,TGTGCCAGCAGTTATGGGGGCGTTGGCAATCAGCCCCAGCATTTT,CASSYGGVGNQPQHF
.,TRBJ1-2,.,TRBV27,TGTGCCAGCAGTTTATCGTTAAATGAAGCCACTGCATTTGGCTACACCTTC,CASSLSLNEATAFGYTF
.,TRBJ1-2,few,TRBV27,TGTGCCAGCAGTCGGAGATCGGGGTCAGGCTATGGCTACACCTTC,CASSRRSGSGYGYTF
.,TRBJ1-6,once,TRBV4-1,TGCGCCAGCAGCCCATCATCGATTCGGTATAATTCACCCCTCCACTTT,CASSPSSIRYNSPLHF
.,TRBJ1-2,.,TRBV19,TGTGCCAGTAGTATTATCCAGGTCGGTGGCTACACCTTC,CASSIIQVGGYTF
TRBD1,TRBJ2-7,.,TRBV10-1,TGCGCCAGCAAGCATACAGGGGGATCCTACGAGCAGTACTTC,CASKHTGGSYEQYF
TRBD2,TRBJ2-7,.,TRBV7-2,TGTGCCAGCAGCTACGCTGGCGGGAGTACCTACGAGCAGTACTTC,CASSYAGGSTYEQYF
TRBD2,TRBJ2-2,.,TRBV9,TGTGCCAGCACCTTGGGGAGCGGGATAGGGGAGCTGTTTTTT,CASTLGSGIGELFF
TRBD1,TRBJ2-7,few,TRBV11-1,TGTGCCAGCAGCTTACCTAACAGGGGGAACGAGCAGTACTTC,CASSLPNRGNEQYF
.,TRBJ2-7,.,TRBV6-5,TGTGCCAGCAGCACACCGCATCCTCTGCGGGAGTACTTC,CASSTPHPLREYF
.,TRBJ1-1,.,TRBV5-1,TGCGCCAGCAGCTTGACGCCCAGGCTCACTGAAGCTTTCTTT,CASSLTPRLTEAFF
.,TRBJ2-1,.,TRBV6-1,TGTGCCAGCAGTGAACGGAACGGGAACAATGAGCAGTTCTTC,CASSERNGNNEQFF
TRBD2,TRBJ2-7,few,TRBV25-1,TGTGCCAGCAGTGAAAGGGGGACTAGCGGAGGCTACGAGCAGTACTTC,CASSERGTSGGYEQYF
.,TRBJ1-1,.,TRBV28,TGTGCCAGCAGTTTAGGGCGGAGGGCTGAAGCTTTCTTT,CASSLGRRAEAFF
.,TRBJ1-2,few,TRBV7-9,TGTGCCAGCAGCCCCGAGCCATATGGCTACACCTTC,CASSPEPYGYTF
.,TRBJ1-2,.,TRBV27,TGTGCCAGCAGTTTTTCCGCAGGGTCCTATGGCTACACCTTC,CASSFSAGSYGYTF
.,TRBJ2-3,few,TRBV9,TGTGCCAGCAGCGTAGGCGCAGATACGCAGTATTTT,CASSVGADTQYF
.,TRBJ1-2,.,TRBV6-1,TGTGCCAGCACCGGGCGGGCCATAGTTAACTATGGCTACACCTTC,CASTGRAIVNYGYTF
.,TRBJ2-2,.,TRBV2,TGTGCCAGCAGGGACAGAGAGACCGGGGAGCTGTTTTTT,CASRDRETGELFF
TRBD1,TRBJ2-6,.,TRBV30,TGTGCCTGGAGTATCGGGACAGGGCTCCATTTGTGGGCCAACGTCCTGACTTTC,CAWSIGTGLHLWANVLTF
.,TRBJ2-2,.,TRBV9,TGTGCCAGCAGCGTAGAACAGGCCCTAGACAGCGGGGAGCTGTTTTTT,CASSVEQALDSGELFF
.,TRBJ1-2,.,TRBV5-6,TGTGCCAGCAGCTTGGGTAGAGCTCCTGGCTACACCTTC,CASSLGRAPGYTF
TRBD1,TRBJ1-4,few,TRBV10-2,TGCGCCAGCAGTGAGTCGAGGGGGCAGCCTAATGAAAAACTGTTTTTT,CASSESRGQPNEKLFF
TRBD2,TRBJ2-5,.,TRBV7-9,TGTGCCAGCAGCTTAGCGGGGGGGTTAGAGACCCAGTACTTC,CASSLAGGLETQYF
TRBD1,TRBJ1-2,once,TRBV14,TGTGCCAGCAGCCCACGGACAGGGGACGGCTACACCTTC,CASSPRTGDGYTF
.,TRBJ2-3,.,TRBV6-5,TGTGCCAGCAGTTACGGGACCTTCGGGGGAACGTATACGCAGTATTTT,CASSYGTFGGTYTQYF
TRBD2,TRBJ2-1,.,TRBV4-1,TGCGCCAGCAGCCAATACCCCACATCGGGAGGCAATGAGCAGTTCTTC,CASSQYPTSGGNEQFF
TRBD1,TRBJ2-7,.,TRBV28,TGTGCCATCGAACAGGGGAGAGGGTACGAGCAGTACTTC,CAIEQGRGYEQYF
TRBD2,TRBJ2-7,few,TRBV7-2,TGTGCCAGCAGCGTTGCACGAGGAGCGGGAGAGCAGTACTTC,CASSVARGAGEQYF
TRBD2,TRBJ2-5,.,TRBV29-1,TGCAGCGTTGAAGCCCCGGGGGGGGAGGTCCAAGAGACCCAGTACTTC,CSVEAPGGEVQETQYF
TRBD1,TRBJ2-7,few,TRBV10-2,TGCGCCAGCAGCTTGGACAGGGGTGAGCAGTACTTC,CASSLDRGEQYF
.,TRBJ1-2,.,TRBV7-9,TGTGCCAGCAGCTTAGCGAGGGGACAAGATGGCTACACCTTC,CASSLARGQDGYTF
.,TRBJ1-1,.,TRBV11-2,TGTGCCAGCAGCTTAGGGGGGCAACGGGTGAACACTGAAGCTTTCTTT,CASSLGGQRVNTEAFF
TRBD2,TRBJ2-1,many,TRBV5-1,TGCGCCAGCACGGGTCCCGGGACTAGCGATGAGCAGTTCTTC,CASTGPGTSDEQFF
.,TRBJ2-3,once,TRBV6-5,TGTTGCTCCCGGGGTACTGCCTACACAGATACGCAGTATTTT,CCSRGTAYTDTQYF
TRBD2,TRBJ2-5,.,TRBV4-2,TGTGCCAGCAGCCGAGGGGTGGAGGGACTAGCGGGGGGGGAGACCCAGTACTTC,CASSRGVEGLAGGETQYF
.,TRBJ1-3,.,TRBV18,TGTGCCAGCTCAATAAGTATTAGCTCTGGAAACACCATATATTTT,CASSISISSGNTIYF
.,TRBJ2-3,few,TRBV7-2,TGTGCCAGCAGCTCGAGGGGGGGGGCCACCACAGATACGCAGTATTTT,CASSSRGGATTDTQYF
TRBD1,TRBJ2-7,.,TRBV5-6,TGTGCCAGCAGCTTTGGAGACAGGGTGTACGAGCAGTACTTC,CASSFGDRVYEQYF
.,TRBJ2-4,.,TRBV5-1,TGCGCCAGCAGCTTGGGACAGGGGAGGGACATTCAGTACTTC,CASSLGQGRDIQYF